The 30 T cell receptor beta chains below come from one sample, sequenced in a study of blood T cell repertoires in COVID-19. Only in-frame clones appear in the TCRdb table, and some are missing; sequencing was by immunoSEQ multiplex PCR. The profile shows around 360,000 clones, approximately 89% of them singletons. Specimen: PBMCs or T cells enriched from blood (not recorded which). Receptors originate from a man aged 40-49 years in a cohort exposed to, infected with or recovered from COVID-19 (not recorded which).

The rearrangement uses TRBV30 and TRBJ1-2, with 8 positions matching TRBD1. Per the germline V gene, CDR1 is GTSNPN and CDR2 is SVGIG (reference sequence). After removal of 7 bases from V and 0 bases from J, the junction contained 4 bases not matched to a gene. The CDR3 is 13 amino acids. The chain's CDR3 is CASDRVSNYGYTF. Written as DNA, the CDR3 is TGTGCCTCGGACAGGGTATCTAACTATGGCTACACCTTC.

J is TRBJ1-5 and V is TRBV25-1, with 8 bases lining up with TRBD1. Germline CDR1 MGHDK, CDR2 SYGVNS. The V gene end was trimmed by 4 bases and the J gene end by 2 bases; junction bases not matched to a gene: 4. CDR3 length: 15 residues. CDR3 in amino acids: CASSGQGAGNQPQHF. The CDR3 DNA sequence: TGTGCCAGCAGTGGTCAGGGGGCTGGCAATCAGCCCCAGCATTTT.

This clone was counted a few times. The V gene is TRBV6-1, the J gene TRBJ1-2; 9 bases line up with TRBD1. The CDR3 has 15 amino acids. The J segment lost 8 bases and the V segment lost 3 bases, leaving 10 bases of the junction unmatched. Germline values: CDR1 MNHNS, CDR2 SASEGT. CDR3 DNA: TGTGCCAGCAGTGACGGAGGACAGGGGATTGGAGGCTACACCTTC. Amino acids: CASSDGGQGIGGYTF.

The table lists this clone with a count of one. The sample carries other DNA sequences with the same CDR3. The rearrangement joins TRBV27 to TRBJ1-5, with a tentative D call TRBD1 (6 bases). This CDR3 comprises 12 residues. V was cut by 9 bases and J by 2 bases, with 8 bases left in between. Germline CDR1 MNHEY, CDR2 SMNVEV (reference sequence). In nucleotides, the CDR3 is TGTGCCAGTCGACAGGGCAATCAGCCCCAGCATTTT. Residues: CASRQGNQPQHF.

The chain combines TRBV12-2 with TRBJ2-7; the DNA was not used to check the table's D call, TRBD2. TRBV12-2 is classified as a pseudogene. The CDR3 is 16 residues long. The CDR3 region has the DNA TGTGCAAGTCGCTTAGTGGCCGGGAATTCCCGCTACGAGCAGTACTTC. Protein sequence: CASRLVAGNSRYEQYF.

The chain employs TRBV4-1 and TRBJ2-5, with no clear D. Trimming took 1 base from V and 4 from J, leaving 7 bases between them. The CDR3 sequence is 13 residues long. Germline-derived CDR1 and CDR2 are MGHRA and YSYEKL. The CDR3 loop reads CASSQARRETQYF. CDR3 nucleotide sequence: TGCGCCAGCAGCCAAGCCCGTCGAGAGACCCAGTACTTC.

V gene TRBV3-1 (or the pseudogene TRBV3-2) combines with J gene TRBJ2-5; 9 bases map to TRBD1. Germline V gene sequence: CDR1 LGHDT, CDR2 YNNKEL (reference sequence). V lost 4 bases to trimming and J lost 5 bases; unmatched junction nucleotides: 5. This CDR3 has 14 residues. CDR3 sequence: CASSRRTGGETQYF. The CDR3 DNA is TGTGCCAGCAGCCGGAGAACAGGGGGCGAGACCCAGTACTTC.

The chain is built from TRBV7-9 and TRBJ1-2; D is perhaps TRBD1 (6 bases). The V gene's germline CDR1 is SEHNR and CDR2 FQNEAQ (reference sequence). The CDR3 contains 13 residues. Trimming stripped 2 bases from V and 9 bases from J, with 13 bases between. For the CDR3, the DNA is TGTGCCAGCAGCTTAAGGCCAGGGGAGAGCTACACCTTC. Protein: CASSLRPGESYTF.

A word on this clone: A read error may account for a junction end that differs from germline. The J gene is TRBJ2-3, the V gene TRBV7-9; 12 nucleotides line up with TRBD2. CDR1 is SEHNR, CDR2 FQNEAQ, per germline (reference sequence). The CDR3 totals 17 residues. CDR3 loop: CASSLARLAGATDTQYF. The DNA for the CDR3 is TGTGCCAGCAGCTTAGCCCGACTAGCGGGAGCCACAGATACGCAATATTTT.

The genes are TRBV6-5 and TRBJ2-7; 8 bases line up with TRBD1. Germline CDR1 MNHEY, CDR2 SVGAGI. The length of the CDR3 is 15 residues. The V gene end was trimmed by 7 bases and the J gene end by 3 bases; junction bases not matched to a gene: 11. The CDR3 here is CASNSGGAIDYEQYF. The CDR3 bases are TGTGCCAGCAACTCAGGGGGCGCGATTGACTACGAGCAGTACTTC.

The genes are TRBV5-1 and TRBJ2-1, with TRBD2 matching 15 bases. Germline trimming cut 2 bases from V and 7 bases from J; bases unmatched to any gene: 1. The CDR3 runs to 15 residues. Germline values: CDR1 SGHRS, CDR2 YFSETQ. CDR3 nucleotide sequence: TGCGCCAGCAGCTTCGGGACTAGCGGGAGGAATGAGCAGTTCTTC. It encodes CASSFGTSGRNEQFF.

About this clone: Being one base from a much bigger clone, this may be a read error. The identical CDR3 is also encoded by other nucleotide sequences in the sample. The CDR3 bases are TGCGCCAGCAGCTTGGACCCGAGCTCCTACGAGCAGTACTTC. Translating gives CASSLDPSSYEQYF. V and J are TRBV5-1 and TRBJ2-7, with unresolved D. Deletions cut 0 bases from V and 0 bases from J, with 7 bases between. Germline assignment: CDR1 SGHRS and CDR2 YFSETQ. The CDR3 spans 14 residues. The entire variable domain, with the rest obtained from reference TRBV5-1 and TRBJ2-7, is as follows: KAGVTQTPRYLIKTRGQQVTLSCSPISGHRSVSWYQQTPGQGLQFLFEYFSETQRNKGNFPGRFSGRQFSNSRSEMNVSTLELGDSALYLCASSLDPSSYEQYFGPGTRLTVT.

This chain uses TRBV6-6 with TRBJ1-6; a possible D gene is TRBD1 (6 bases). The germline V gene has CDR1 MNHNY and CDR2 SVGAGI (reference sequence). Trimming stripped 8 bases from V and 5 bases from J, with 19 bases between. The CDR3 contains 16 residues. CDR3 sequence: CASGSTGTLNNSPLHF. CDR3 nucleotides: TGTGCCAGCGGCTCCACCGGGACACTAAATAATTCACCCCTCCACTTT.

This sequence joins TRBV28 and TRBJ1-1; 7 bases fit TRBD1. Looked up from germline, CDR1 is MDHEN and CDR2 is SYDVKM. The junction had 5 bases not matched to a gene; V was cut back by 7 bases and J by 3 bases. The CDR3 loop spans 13 amino acids. The CDR3, as DNA: TGTGCCAGCACCGGACAGGTAGACACTGAAGCTTTCTTT. It translates to CASTGQVDTEAFF. Full variable domain (missing parts from reference TRBV28 and TRBJ1-1): DVKVTQSSRYLVKRTGEKVFLECVQDMDHENMFWYRQDPGLGLRLIYFSYDVKMKEKGDIPEGYSVSREKKERFSLILESASTNQTSMYLCASTGQVDTEAFFGQGTRLTVV.

The genes are TRBV7-3 and TRBJ2-3; perhaps TRBD1 as D (6 bases). The V gene's germline CDR1 is SGHTA and CDR2 FQGTGA. Trimming pared 0 bases from V and 2 bases from J, leaving 15 bases between. CDR3 length: 17 residues. This CDR3 is CASSLTRQGSSTDTQYF. Written as DNA, the CDR3 is TGTGCCAGCAGCTTAACTCGGCAGGGGTCTTCCACAGATACGCAGTATTTT.

The chain carries TRBV5-7 and TRBJ1-2; the match to TRBD1 covers 9 bases. TRBV5-7 is labeled an ORF, and its function is uncertain. The CDR3 has 16 residues. J was trimmed by 6 bases and V by 4 bases; bases with no gene match: 13. The CDR3 here is CASSPARVGQGHGYTF. CDR3 sequence (DNA): TGTGCCAGCAGCCCAGCGAGGGTGGGACAGGGCCATGGCTACACCTTC.

This sequence joins TRBV9 and TRBJ1-3; D might be TRBD1 (6 bases). CDR3 length equals 17 residues. V lost 0 bases and J lost 0, with 13 bases in between. CDR1 and CDR2 from the germline V gene are SGDLS and YYNGEE. The CDR3: CASSVEGDYFSGNTIYF. As DNA, the CDR3 is TGTGCCAGCAGCGTAGAGGGGGACTACTTCTCTGGAAACACCATATATTTT.

The V and J genes are TRBV5-4 and TRBJ2-3; 9 bases align to TRBD2. Germline V gene sequence: CDR1 SGHNT, CDR2 YYREEE (reference sequence). This CDR3 contains 14 residues. The junction had 6 bases not matched to a gene; V was cut back by 7 bases and J by 3 bases. The CDR3 loop is CASSASGATDTQYF. CDR3 sequence (DNA): TGTGCCAGCTCTGCTAGCGGGGCGACAGATACGCAGTATTTT.

V and J are TRBV24-1 and TRBJ1-1, with D tentatively TRBD1 (6 bases). This CDR3 is 11 amino acids long. V lost 5 bases to trimming and J lost 7 bases, with 7 bases between them. CDR1 is KGHDR, CDR2 SFDVKD, per germline. The CDR3 DNA sequence: TGTGCCACCAGTGGGACAGATGAAGCTTTCTTT. Protein product: CATSGTDEAFF.

The rearrangement joins TRBV18 to TRBJ1-1; D is ambiguous. V was trimmed by 0 bases and J by 1 base, leaving 12 bases between them. The CDR3 runs 16 residues. CDR1 is KGHSH and CDR2 is LQKENI in the germline V gene. In DNA form, the CDR3 reads TGTGCCAGCTCACCACCTGCATCAACTTCGAACACTGAAGCTTTCTTT. Protein: CASSPPASTSNTEAFF.

The V call is TRBV6-2 or TRBV6-3, the J call TRBJ1-5; TRBD1 aligns across 7 bases. Trimming removed 5 bases from V and 0 bases from J; junction bases left unmatched: 7. CDR1 is MNHEY, CDR2 SVGEGT, per germline. There are 16 residues in the CDR3. The CDR3 nucleotides are TGTGCCAGCAGTCACGGACAGGTCTATAGCAATCAGCCCCAGCATTTT. This sequence encodes CASSHGQVYSNQPQHF.

V gene TRBV18 combines with J gene TRBJ2-7, with a weak D call TRBD1 (5 bases). V was pared by 6 bases and J by 5 bases, with 14 bases between. This CDR3 spans 13 amino acids. The germline CDR1 and CDR2 sequences are KGHSH and LQKENI. In nucleotides, the CDR3 is TGTGCCAGCTCTCGAACTCAGGGCGACGAGCAGTACTTC. This sequence encodes CASSRTQGDEQYF.

With regard to this clone: The sample holds other DNA sequences that translate to the same CDR3. The genes are TRBV5-1 and TRBJ1-4; 7 positions agree with TRBD1. This CDR3 has 14 residues. The trim removed 4 bases at V and 5 bases at J, leaving 5 bases unmatched. In germline, CDR1 is SGHRS, CDR2 YFSETQ. CDR3: CASSPTGDNEKLFF. CDR3 DNA sequence: TGCGCCAGCAGCCCAACAGGGGACAATGAAAAACTGTTTTTT.

The J gene is TRBJ1-5, the V gene TRBV2; D call uncertain. CDR3 size: 13 residues. The germline CDR1 and CDR2 sequences are SNHLY and FYNNEI. Trimming left V 5 bases short and J 4 bases short, with 9 bases between. Here the CDR3 DNA reads TGTGCCAGCAGTTACAGAGAGAATCAGCCCCAGCATTTT. Translating it yields CASSYRENQPQHF.

The gene calls are TRBV7-9 and TRBJ2-7; D unclear. The germline V and J ends were trimmed by 5 bases and 0 bases, with 5 bases remaining between them. The germline V gene has CDR1 SEHNR and CDR2 FQNEAQ (reference sequence). This CDR3 contains 12 residues. CDR3 bases: TGTGCCAGCAGCGTTAGCTCCTACGAGCAGTACTTC. Its translation: CASSVSSYEQYF.

The chain uses TRBV5-4 and TRBJ2-2; TRBD1 aligns across 8 bases. CDR3 length equals 16 residues. The trim removed 4 bases at V and 1 base at J, leaving 6 bases unmatched. From germline, CDR1 is SGHNT and CDR2 YYREEE (reference sequence). Written as DNA, the CDR3 is TGTGCCAGCAGCAACAGACAGGGGAAGAACACCGGGGAGCTGTTTTTT. Protein: CASSNRQGKNTGELFF.

A remark on this clone: The identical CDR3 is also encoded by other nucleotide sequences in the sample. The chain links TRBV28 to TRBJ1-5, with D perhaps matching TRBD1 (6 bases). Trimming shortened V by 5 bases and J by 1 base, and 9 bases separated the two germline ends. Germline V gene data show CDR1 as MDHEN and CDR2 as SYDVKM. This CDR3 is 14 amino acids long. The CDR3 spells CASSRGGSNQPQHF. CDR3 DNA: TGTGCCAGCAGTCGGGGGGGCAGCAATCAGCCCCAGCATTTT.

The chain carries TRBV27 and TRBJ1-1, with TRBD1 identical over 9 bases. Germline CDR1 is MNHEY and CDR2 is SMNVEV (reference sequence). This CDR3 contains 16 residues. Germline trimming cut 9 bases from V and 2 bases from J; bases unmatched to any gene: 13. The CDR3 bases are TGTGCCAGTATTTTATCCATGGGACAGGGAAACACTGAAGCTTTCTTT. It codes for CASILSMGQGNTEAFF.

The chain employs TRBV7-9 and TRBJ1-1; D remains ambiguous. This CDR3 has 14 amino acids. Trimming stripped 1 base from V and 0 bases from J, with 6 bases between. Germline CDR1 SEHNR, CDR2 FQNEAQ (reference sequence). The CDR3 reads CASSLGQMNTEAFF. CDR3 coding DNA: TGTGCCAGCAGCTTAGGGCAGATGAACACTGAAGCTTTCTTT.

The chain recombines TRBV27 with TRBJ1-1; D remains ambiguous. CDR1 and CDR2 (germline): MNHEY, SMNVEV (reference sequence). There are 14 residues in the CDR3. The V and J ends lost 1 base and 1 base respectively, with 7 bases between them. The CDR3 reads CASSLWAGNTEAFF. CDR3 coding DNA: TGTGCCAGCAGTTTATGGGCAGGGAACACTGAAGCTTTCTTT.